These T cell receptor beta chains were read from a single sample in a study of T cells after yellow fever vaccination. TCRdb redid the calling of the 5' RACE reads with MiXCR, one entry per CDR3 protein. The sample yields fewer than 400,000 distinct CDR3 sequences, around a tenth seen once. Sequenced material: CD4+ T cells sorted from PBMCs, taken 45 days after the yellow fever booster vaccination. The receptors were gathered from a man aged 18 to 30 who received the YFV17D yellow fever vaccine. Both conserved end residues are part of each CDR3. D genes are given only for firm matches. Clone size, where shown, is once, few, many, or a class for clones that have expanded.

V	J	D	length	size	DNA	CDR3
TRBV7-3	TRBJ1-1	.	13	.	TGTGCCAGCAGCTCCCAGACAGCCACTGAAGCTTTCTTT	CASSSQTATEAFF
TRBV15	TRBJ2-3	TRBD2	14	many	TGTGCCACCAGCAGAGGAGGAGCGGGGGATACGCAGTATTTT	CATSRGGAGDTQYF
TRBV6-5	TRBJ2-3	TRBD1	15	.	TGTGCCAGCACCGACAGGGTCCTGGGCACAGATACGCAGTATTTT	CASTDRVLGTDTQYF
TRBV5-4	TRBJ2-1	.	13	few	TGTGCCAGCAGCTTAAAACTGGACTATAATAAGTTCTTC	CASSLKLDYNKFF
TRBV2	TRBJ2-3	.	13	.	TGTGCCAGCAGAGGGCGGCTCACAGATACGCAGTATTTT	CASRGRLTDTQYF
TRBV29-1	TRBJ1-4	TRBD1	11	.	TGCAGCGCTGGGACAGAAGAAAAACTGTTTTTT	CSAGTEEKLFF
TRBV28	TRBJ2-5	TRBD1	14	many	TGTGCCAGCAGCCGTACAGGGGCCATAGAGACCCAGTACTTC	CASSRTGAIETQYF
TRBV5-4	TRBJ2-3	.	15	.	TGTGCCAGCAGCAAGACGGGGAGATTCACAGATACGCAGTATTTT	CASSKTGRFTDTQYF
TRBV6-2/TRBV6-3	TRBJ2-3	TRBD2	16	.	TGTGCCAGCAGTTACCGGACTAGCGGAGGGTTAAATACGCAGTATTTT	CASSYRTSGGLNTQYF
TRBV20-1	TRBJ2-5	TRBD2	15	few	TGCAGTGTAAGGACGGCGGGGTATAGCGGGGAGACCCAGTACTTC	CSVRTAGYSGETQYF
TRBV2	TRBJ2-1	TRBD2	13	.	TGTGCCAGCAGGACCCGACTAGCGGGGGGGCAGTTCTTC	CASRTRLAGGQFF
TRBV5-1	TRBJ2-5	.	15	few	TGCGCCAGCAGCCCACCGTCAGGACTTATAGATACCCAGTACTTC	CASSPPSGLIDTQYF
TRBV5-5	TRBJ2-1	.	15	few	TGTGCCAGCAGCCTGCTTAACACAAAGGACAATGAGCAGTTCTTC	CASSLLNTKDNEQFF
TRBV20-1	TRBJ1-1	.	11	.	TGCAGTGCTCCCCTGGACACTGAAGCTTTCTTT	CSAPLDTEAFF
TRBV7-2	TRBJ2-5	TRBD2	15	.	TGTGCCAGCAGCTCCCCCGCGGGGGGGCAGGAGACCCAGTACTTC	CASSSPAGGQETQYF
TRBV6-5	TRBJ2-1	TRBD2	14	few	TGTGCCAGCACCCGGGGGGGCTACTACAATGAGCAGTTCTTC	CASTRGGYYNEQFF
TRBV7-9	TRBJ2-3	TRBD1	16	.	TGTGCCAGCAGCCAAGGACAGGGCTATAGCACAGATACGCAGTATTTT	CASSQGQGYSTDTQYF
TRBV6-2/TRBV6-3	TRBJ1-6	.	14	.	TGTGCCAGCAGTCTTGTACCGGGGATTGGTCCCCTCCACTTT	CASSLVPGIGPLHF
TRBV7-8	TRBJ2-7	TRBD1	16	.	TGTGCCAGCAGCTTTCTCCCCGGGACAGGGTCCGGCGAGAAGTACTTC	CASSFLPGTGSGEKYF
TRBV4-1	TRBJ2-7	TRBD1	15	few	TGCGCCAGCAGCCCGGGACAGGTGGATGTGCACGAGCAGTACTTC	CASSPGQVDVHEQYF
TRBV28	TRBJ1-5	.	13	few	TGTGCCGCCAGGGCTGGGAGCAATCAGCCCCAGCATTTT	CAARAGSNQPQHF
TRBV28	TRBJ1-2	.	11	.	TGTGCCAGCAGTATAGGGGATGGCTACACCTTC	CASSIGDGYTF
TRBV7-9	TRBJ1-1	.	12	few	TGTGCCAGCAGCTTAGGGGGTCTTCGGGCTTTCTTT	CASSLGGLRAFF
TRBV6-6	TRBJ1-3	.	14	few	TGTGCCAGCGCCCAGGGCTACGAGGGAAACACCATATATTTT	CASAQGYEGNTIYF
TRBV7-2	TRBJ2-2	TRBD2	16	few	TGTGCCAGCAGCTCCCGAACTAGCGGGGGTGGCAGGGAGCTGTTTTTT	CASSSRTSGGGRELFF
TRBV12-3/TRBV12-4	TRBJ1-1	.	16	few	TGTGCCAGCAGTTTAGGTTCAGGGGCCATGAACACTGAAGCTTTCTTT	CASSLGSGAMNTEAFF
TRBV12-3/TRBV12-4	TRBJ1-1	.	15	few	TGTGCCAGCAGCCGAGGGACGCAAATGAACACTGAAGCTTTCTTT	CASSRGTQMNTEAFF
TRBV6-5	TRBJ2-2	.	13	few	TGTGCCAGCAGTTACTCCATAACCGGGGAGCTGTTTTTT	CASSYSITGELFF
TRBV7-2	TRBJ1-1	.	13	.	TGTGCCAGCAGCTTAGCGTTGGGGAGTGAAGCTTTCTTT	CASSLALGSEAFF
TRBV15	TRBJ2-1	.	14	.	TGTGCCACCAGCAGAGGTTCAGCTCTCAATGAGCAGTTCTTC	CATSRGSALNEQFF
TRBV5-6	TRBJ1-6	.	19	.	TGTGCCAGCTTAAAGACGAGGGGCCCCATCGCTGTCTATAATTCACCCCTCCACTTT	CASLKTRGPIAVYNSPLHF
TRBV5-1	TRBJ2-5	.	14	.	TGCGCCAGCAGCTTGCTCGCGGGGCAAGAGACCCAGTACTTC	CASSLLAGQETQYF
TRBV7-7	TRBJ2-5	.	15	few	TGTGCTAGCAGCTGGGGACTCGGGGTTGGGGAGACCCAGTACTTC	CASSWGLGVGETQYF
TRBV18	TRBJ1-1	TRBD1	14	few	TGTGCCAGCTCTCGGACAGGGACGAACACTGAAGCTTTCTTT	CASSRTGTNTEAFF
TRBV20-1	TRBJ1-6	.	15	.	TGCAGTGCTAGAGTGCGGGCAGGGCTGGATTCACCCCTCCACTTT	CSARVRAGLDSPLHF
TRBV7-9	TRBJ2-1	TRBD1	16	many	TGTGCCAGCAGCTCCCCCGAGGACAGGGCCTACAATGAGCAGTTCTTC	CASSSPEDRAYNEQFF
TRBV20-1	TRBJ2-5	.	13	.	TGCAGTGGACCAGGCTCCGACCAAGAGACCCAGTACTTC	CSGPGSDQETQYF
TRBV10-3	TRBJ1-1	.	15	few	TGTGCCATCAGTGAGTCGTCCGTGGAATCGGCTGAAGCTTTCTTT	CAISESSVESAEAFF
TRBV7-3	TRBJ1-1	TRBD1	15	.	TGTGCCAGCAGCTTAACAGACAGGGGGATCACTGAAGCTTTCTTT	CASSLTDRGITEAFF
TRBV20-1	TRBJ2-3	TRBD2	15	.	TGCAGTGCTAGTCCCAGCGGGGGCTCCACAGATACGCAGTATTTT	CSASPSGGSTDTQYF
TRBV19	TRBJ2-2	TRBD2	17	few	TGTGCCAGTAGTATCCTAGCGGGGGGGGTATACACCGGGGAGCTGTTTTTT	CASSILAGGVYTGELFF
TRBV28	TRBJ1-6	TRBD1	15	.	TGTGCCAGCAGCCCCGGCTCAGGGGGGAATTCACCCCTCCACTTT	CASSPGSGGNSPLHF
TRBV27	TRBJ2-2	.	15	many	TGTGCCAGCAGTTTCGCGACGGGTTTCCCCGGGGAGCTGTTTTTT	CASSFATGFPGELFF
TRBV4-3	TRBJ1-4	TRBD1	15	many	TGCGCCAGCAGCCGACTAGGGGGCGCGGAGGAAAAACTGTTTTTT	CASSRLGGAEEKLFF
TRBV5-6	TRBJ2-7	.	13	few	TGTGCCAGCAGCTCTGACAGCTCCTACGAGCAGTACTTC	CASSSDSSYEQYF
TRBV4-3	TRBJ1-1	.	13	.	TGCGCCAGCAGCCAATACCCAGCCACTGAAGCTTTCTTT	CASSQYPATEAFF
TRBV6-5	TRBJ1-2	.	12	many	TGTGCCACCCTGCGGGACAAGTATGGCTACACCTTC	CATLRDKYGYTF
TRBV5-1	TRBJ2-5	.	14	few	TGCGCCAGCAGCTTGGGGTTGCTCAGCGAGACCCAGTACTTC	CASSLGLLSETQYF
TRBV12-3/TRBV12-4	TRBJ2-1	TRBD1	16	.	TGTGCCAGCAGTAGAAGACAGGGGGCCATCTACAATGAGCAGTTCTTC	CASSRRQGAIYNEQFF
TRBV5-1	TRBJ1-1	.	13	.	TGCGCCAGCAGCTCAGCGGGAATCACTGAAGCTTTCTTT	CASSSAGITEAFF
TRBV5-1	TRBJ2-5	.	15	many	TGCGCCAGCAGCTTGGAAGAGGTCGGCCGGGAGACCCAGTACTTC	CASSLEEVGRETQYF
TRBV9	TRBJ1-6	.	14	few	TGTGCCAGCAGCGTTGGAGTGGGTAATTCACCCCTCCACTTT	CASSVGVGNSPLHF
TRBV2	TRBJ2-7	.	15	few	TGTGCCAGCAGTAGAGAGGGCGCTGGAGGCTACGAGCAGTACTTC	CASSREGAGGYEQYF
TRBV7-3	TRBJ2-1	.	14	few	TGTGCCAGCAGCTTCCAGGTGGCGATCAGTGAGCAGTTCTTC	CASSFQVAISEQFF
TRBV29-1	TRBJ1-1	TRBD1	13	many	TGCAGCGCTTGTACAGGGGAGGGCACTGAAGCTTTCTTT	CSACTGEGTEAFF
TRBV7-8	TRBJ2-2	.	14	.	TGTGCCAGCAGCGCGGGAACAGGGTTTGGGGAGCTGTTTTTT	CASSAGTGFGELFF
TRBV7-8	TRBJ1-2	.	16	few	TGTGCCAGCAGCTACGCCGGAGGAAGGACTAACTATGGCTACACCTTC	CASSYAGGRTNYGYTF
TRBV7-2	TRBJ2-5	.	12	few	TGTGCCAGCAGCCTATACCTAGAGACCCAGTACTTC	CASSLYLETQYF
TRBV6-2/TRBV6-3	TRBJ2-2	.	15	few	TGTGCCAGCAGCCCGTCGGCTACGAACACCGGGGAGCTGTTTTTT	CASSPSATNTGELFF
TRBV20-1	TRBJ2-2	TRBD2	16	many	TGCAGTGCTCCCCGGACTAGGAGATCAAACACCGGGGAGCTGTTTTTT	CSAPRTRRSNTGELFF